The 7 T cell receptor beta chains given below trace back to one sample, sequenced in a study of shared clonotypes between healthy human individuals. Repertoires were generated with immunoSEQ multiplex PCR, while TCRdb's copy carries only in-frame clones and drops some. The sample yields around 700,000 clones, 60% to 80% seen once. Specimen: memory CD4+ T cells sorted from blood. Subset defined: CD45RA-negative fraction. All receptors derive from a woman in her twenties or thirties in good health.

The chain uses TRBV5-1 and TRBJ2-7; 8 bases align to TRBD1. V was pared by 3 bases and J by 2 bases, with 7 bases of the junction left unmatched. Germline V gene lookup returns CDR1 SGHRS and CDR2 YFSETQ. CDR3 length: 15 amino acids. The CDR3 nucleotides are TGCGCCAGCAGCTCCGGACAGGGTCCCACCTACGAGCAGTACTTC. Its translation is CASSSGQGPTYEQYF. The variable domain in full, completed from reference TRBV5-1 and TRBJ2-7, reads KAGVTQTPRYLIKTRGQQVTLSCSPISGHRSVSWYQQTPGQGLQFLFEYFSETQRNKGNFPGRFSGRQFSNSRSEMNVSTLELGDSALYLCASSSGQGPTYEQYFGPGTRLTVT.

This clone was detected a few times. The genes are TRBV6-6 and TRBJ2-1; D not resolved. The length of the CDR3 is 15 residues. V lost 2 bases and J 5 bases, leaving 13 bases between the germline ends. Germline V gives CDR1 MNHNY, CDR2 SVGAGI (reference sequence). CDR3 coding DNA: TGTGCCAGCAGTTACCCTATGGGGAATCACAATGAGCAGTTCTTC. It translates to CASSYPMGNHNEQFF.

This clone showed up just once. The chain links TRBV25-1 to TRBJ2-2; 11 bases match TRBD2. This CDR3 contains 14 residues. Germline V gene lookup returns CDR1 MGHDK and CDR2 SYGVNS. V trimming: 10 bases; J trimming: 7 bases; junction bases outside the gene matches: 8. Written as DNA, the CDR3 is TGTGCCACCAGACTAGCGGGAAAGGGCGGGGAGCTGTTTTTT. This gives the protein CATRLAGKGGELFF.

This clone is a singleton in its sample. The chain employs TRBV28 and TRBJ1-5; D not certain. The V end was cut by 7 bases, the J end by 5 bases, with 12 bases between. From germline, CDR1 is MDHEN and CDR2 SYDVKM. The CDR3 runs 13 residues. In DNA, the CDR3 is TGTGCCAGCATCGACGGCAAGGATCAGCCCCAGCATTTT. This sequence encodes CASIDGKDQPQHF. The entire variable domain, with the rest obtained from reference TRBV28 and TRBJ1-5, is as follows: DVKVTQSSRYLVKRTGEKVFLECVQDMDHENMFWYRQDPGLGLRLIYFSYDVKMKEKGDIPEGYSVSREKKERFSLILESASTNQTSMYLCASIDGKDQPQHFGDGTRLSIL.

This rearrangement joins TRBV13 to TRBJ1-5; 10 positions agree with TRBD1. The CDR3 has 18 residues. J gave up 3 bases and V 5 bases, and 13 bases lay outside the gene matches. Germline assignment: CDR1 PRHDT and CDR2 FYEKMQ (reference sequence). This CDR3 is CASSRGQGPFKDNQPQHF. Written as DNA, the CDR3 is TGTGCCAGCAGCAGGGGACAGGGGCCGTTTAAGGACAATCAGCCCCAGCATTTT.

With respect to this clone: The same CDR3 can be traced to other DNA sequences in this sample. The chain couples TRBV10-3 to TRBJ2-5; D unclear. V was clipped by 0 bases and J by 5 bases, with 4 bases between them. Germline-derived CDR1 and CDR2 are ENHRY and SYGVKD. The length of the CDR3 is 12 residues. DNA for the CDR3: TGTGCCATCAGTGAGTCGGGGGAGACCCAGTACTTC. This encodes CAISESGETQYF.

The rearrangement links TRBV11-2 to TRBJ2-7; 9 bases map to TRBD2. V trimming: 2 bases; J trimming: 5 bases; junction bases outside the gene matches: 10. CDR1 SGHAT and CDR2 FQNNGV come from the germline V gene. The CDR3 has 16 residues. The CDR3 nucleotides read TGTGCCAGCAGCTTACGGTTTGCGGGAGGGCGGGACGAGCAGTACTTC. This codes for CASSLRFAGGRDEQYF.